The rows below give T cell receptor beta chains drawn from one sample of a study of cytomegalovirus exposure and HLA in healthy donors. Only in-frame clones appear in the TCRdb table, and some are missing; sequencing was by immunoSEQ multiplex PCR. The repertoire consists of 110,000 to 150,000 clones, with around 88% occurring once and the leading ten covering roughly 7.7%. Sequences were obtained from PBMCs. The receptor set was obtained from a woman between 18 and 29 years old in good health and CMV-seropositive. Both conserved end residues are part of each CDR3. Each record gives: CDR3 protein, CDR3 DNA, clone size, J gene, D gene, CDR3 length, V gene. The D gene is left open where the match is weak. Clone size is given for some rows only: seen once, a few or many times, or a class if the clone is expanded.

CASSLASGSSTDTQYF TGTGCCAGCAGCTTAGCTTCGGGGTCTAGCACAGATACGCAGTATTTT . TRBJ2-3 . 16 TRBV11-2
CASSPILSGANVLTF TGTGCCAGCAGTCCCATTTTGTCTGGGGCCAACGTCCTGACTTTC . TRBJ2-6 . 15 TRBV27
CASRPQGRTEAFF TGTGCCAGCAGGCCACAGGGTAGGACTGAAGCTTTCTTT . TRBJ1-1 . 13 TRBV6-1
CASNGQGANQPQHF TGTGCCAGCAATGGACAGGGGGCGAATCAGCCCCAGCATTTT . TRBJ1-5 TRBD1 14 TRBV6-5
CASSQEGQVGSRNQPQHF TGCGCCAGCAGCCAAGAAGGACAGGTCGGTTCTCGGAATCAGCCCCAGCATTTT . TRBJ1-5 TRBD1 18 TRBV4-1
CASSLRDITEAFF TGTGCCAGCAGCTTACGGGACATCACTGAAGCTTTCTTT . TRBJ1-1 . 13 TRBV7-9
CASSFSREAFF TGTGCCAGCAGCTTTTCCCGGGAAGCTTTCTTT . TRBJ1-1 . 11 TRBV5-8
CASGQGTEAFF TGTGCCAGCGGACAGGGTACTGAAGCTTTCTTT . TRBJ1-1 TRBD1 11 TRBV10-3
CASSLRDSYYEQYF TGTGCCAGCAGCCTTCGGGACAGTTACTACGAGCAGTACTTC . TRBJ2-7 TRBD1 14 TRBV9
CASSSPRGGTDTQYF TGTGCCAGCAGCTCCCCCCGGGGAGGCACAGATACGCAGTATTTT . TRBJ2-3 . 15 TRBV6-5
CASSSTGGRQPQHF TGCGCCAGCAGCTCAACAGGGGGCCGGCAGCCCCAGCATTTT . TRBJ1-5 TRBD1 14 TRBV5-1
CASSLVAGVGETQYF TGTGCCAGCAGCTTAGTAGCGGGGGTGGGAGAGACCCAGTACTTC . TRBJ2-5 TRBD2 15 TRBV7-2
CASSSPTGGSFWPPDF TGTGCCAGCAGTTCCCCGACAGGGGGCTCGTTTTGGCCCCCGGACTTC . TRBJ2-7 TRBD1 16 TRBV28
CASSGWGAGAHYGYTF TGTGCCAGCAGCGGATGGGGAGCCGGAGCGCACTATGGCTACACCTTC . TRBJ1-2 . 16 TRBV9
CASSPGGTGPLRQYF TGCGCCAGCAGCCCGGGCGGGACAGGCCCCCTCCGGCAGTACTTC . TRBJ2-7 TRBD1 15 TRBV5-1
CAATSRINEQFF TGTGCCGCGACTAGCCGTATCAATGAGCAGTTCTTC . TRBJ2-1 TRBD2 12 TRBV27
CASSPMTSGVTYEQYF TGTGCCAGCTCACCTATGACTAGCGGAGTGACCTACGAGCAGTACTTC once TRBJ2-7 TRBD2 16 TRBV18
CASSQSRLRGEGATNEKLFF TGCGCCAGCAGTCAATCAAGGTTAAGAGGGGAGGGCGCAACTAATGAAAAACTGTTTTTT . TRBJ1-4 . 20 TRBV23-1
CASTLREAAGEKLFF TGTGCCAGCACCCTCCGGGAGGCGGCGGGGGAAAAACTGTTTTTT . TRBJ1-4 . 15 TRBV6-6
CASSAYPGLGQETQYF TGTGCCAGCAGCGCATATCCGGGACTAGGGCAGGAGACCCAGTACTTC . TRBJ2-5 TRBD2 16 TRBV7-2
CASSPSGGTGELFF TGTGCCAGTAGCCCTAGCGGGGGCACCGGGGAGCTGTTTTTT . TRBJ2-2 TRBD2 14 TRBV19
CSVLRSGEGYGYTF TGCAGCGTCCTTAGGTCAGGGGAGGGGTATGGCTACACCTTC . TRBJ1-2 . 14 TRBV29-1
CASSAYASVETQYF TGTGCCAGCAGCGCCTATGCGAGCGTGGAGACCCAGTACTTC . TRBJ2-5 . 14 TRBV9
CGGQGLGSAFF TGTGGGGGACAGGGTCTTGGTTCGGCTTTCTTT once TRBJ1-1 TRBD1 11 TRBV15
CASSLAGDSREQYF TGTGCCAGCAGCTTAGCTGGTGACAGTCGGGAGCAGTACTTC . TRBJ2-7 . 14 TRBV7-2
CASSSGVTEAFF TGTGCCAGCAGCTCAGGGGTGACTGAAGCTTTCTTT . TRBJ1-1 . 12 TRBV7-9
CASRRGGPETQYF TGTGCCAGCCGGCGGGGGGGGCCCGAGACCCAGTACTTC . TRBJ2-5 TRBD2 13 TRBV13
CASSVAGGWNTGELFF TGTGCCAGCAGCGTAGCGGGGGGGTGGAACACCGGGGAGCTGTTTTTT . TRBJ2-2 TRBD2 16 TRBV9
CASRGQGGTSPLHF TGTGCCAGCAGGGGACAGGGAGGAACTTCACCCCTCCACTTT once TRBJ1-6 TRBD1 14 TRBV6-5
CASSLDWAGGSVYEQYF TGTGCCAGCAGCTTGGATTGGGCGGGGGGCTCGGTATACGAGCAGTACTTC . TRBJ2-7 TRBD2 17 TRBV5-4
CASTEIFFGNQPQHF TGTGCCAGCACGGAGATCTTTTTTGGCAATCAGCCCCAGCATTTT once TRBJ1-5 . 15 TRBV6-1
CAWSDRRDTRYGYTF TGTGCCTGGAGTGATAGACGGGACACCCGGTATGGCTACACCTTC . TRBJ1-2 . 15 TRBV30
CATNDLGESYEQYF TGTGCCACAAACGACCTCGGGGAGTCCTACGAGCAGTACTTC . TRBJ2-7 . 14 TRBV18
CASSLAGDRGHEQYF TGTGCCAGCAGCTTAGCTGGGGACAGGGGTCACGAGCAGTACTTC . TRBJ2-7 TRBD1 15 TRBV7-9
CASSDRSSGIGETQYF TGTGCCAGCAGCGATCGGTCTAGCGGGATTGGTGAGACCCAGTACTTC . TRBJ2-5 TRBD2 16 TRBV7-9
CASRGTGARRNSPLHF TGTGCCAGCAGGGGTACAGGGGCAAGGAGAAATTCACCCCTCCACTTT . TRBJ1-6 TRBD1 16 TRBV28
CASSSPGGGSPYEQYF TGTGCCAGCAGCTCGCCGGGGGGAGGGTCCCCCTACGAGCAGTACTTC . TRBJ2-7 TRBD2 16 TRBV28